Following are 29 T cell receptor beta chains from one sample sequenced in a study of cytomegalovirus exposure and HLA in healthy donors. The PCR ran on 60 Vbeta and 13 Jbeta primers. TCRdb's copy holds only in-frame clones and misses some; the assay was immunoSEQ multiplex PCR. This sample carries 90,000 to 110,000 clones, more than 65% of them seen once, and the ten largest clones take 7% to 10%. Input material: PBMCs. All receptors derive from a middle-aged man in good health and CMV-seropositive.

This chain joins TRBV28 and TRBJ2-2; D unresolved. Deletions cut 5 bases from V and 5 bases from J, with 9 bases between. Germline-derived CDR1 and CDR2 are MDHEN and SYDVKM. This CDR3 has 13 amino acids. The CDR3 coding sequence is TGTGCCAGCAGTCGCCCACATACCGGGGAGCTGTTTTTT. It encodes CASSRPHTGELFF.

The V and J genes are TRBV18 and TRBJ2-7; 12 bases agree with TRBD1. The length of the CDR3 is 15 residues. Trimming took 0 bases from V and 6 from J; bases not matched to a gene: 3. CDR1 and CDR2 from the germline V gene are KGHSH and LQKENI. This chain's CDR3 is CASSPPGTGGSEQYF. CDR3 DNA: TGTGCCAGCTCACCACCTGGGACAGGGGGCTCCGAGCAGTACTTC.

The chain employs TRBV5-6 and TRBJ2-3, with 13 bases lining up with TRBD2. V gave up 4 bases and J gave up 7 bases; unmatched junction bases: 6. Germline CDR1 reads SGHDT; CDR2 reads YYEEEE. The CDR3 extends over 15 amino acids. The CDR3 DNA sequence: TGTGCCAGCAGCCAAACTAGCGGGGGGGCCAATACGCAGTATTTT. Translating it yields CASSQTSGGANTQYF.

The chain joins TRBV7-9 to TRBJ1-4; 8 bases fit TRBD1. Per germline, CDR1 SEHNR and CDR2 FQNEAQ (reference sequence). Germline trimming cut 4 bases from V and 8 bases from J; bases unmatched to any gene: 6. The CDR3 covers 14 residues. This chain's CDR3 is CASSWTGLQEKLFF. As DNA, the CDR3 is TGTGCCAGCAGCTGGACAGGGTTACAGGAAAAACTGTTTTTT.

CDR3 residues: CASSLATSGPTGELFF. In DNA, the CDR3 is TGCGCCAGCAGCTTGGCTACTAGCGGGCCAACCGGGGAGCTGTTTTTT. The V and J genes are TRBV5-1 and TRBJ2-2; 9 positions match TRBD2. CDR3 length equals 16 residues. Germline trimming cut 0 bases from V and 5 bases from J; bases unmatched to any gene: 5. Germline V gives CDR1 SGHRS, CDR2 YFSETQ.

The rearrangement joins TRBV5-4 to TRBJ2-7; D perhaps matches TRBD1 (5 bases). Trimming left V 1 base short and J 7 bases short, with 9 bases between. The CDR3 runs 12 residues. CDR1 SGHNT and CDR2 YYREEE come from the germline V gene (reference sequence). CDR3 in DNA: TGTGCCAGCAGCTTGCAGGGAAGGGAGCAGTACTTC. It yields the protein CASSLQGREQYF.

The chain employs TRBV5-4 and TRBJ2-1; 8 nucleotides line up with TRBD2. The J segment lost 9 bases and the V segment lost 3 bases, leaving 11 bases of the junction unmatched. The CDR3 totals 15 residues. From germline, CDR1 is SGHNT and CDR2 YYREEE (reference sequence). For the CDR3, the DNA is TGTGCCAGCAGCTCCCGAGCGGGGGATTTTCGTGAGCAGTTCTTC. It yields the protein CASSSRAGDFREQFF.

The chain has TRBV2 and TRBJ1-2, with D perhaps TRBD1 (5 bases). Germline V CDR1 and CDR2: SNHLY, FYNNEI. The CDR3 length is 13 residues. The germline V and J ends were trimmed by 8 bases and 7 bases, with 17 bases remaining between them. The CDR3 is CASWGGVAAGYTF. The CDR3 region has the DNA TGTGCCAGCTGGGGGGGGGTTGCTGCTGGCTACACCTTC.

The chain has TRBV7-2 and TRBJ2-2, with 13 bases matching TRBD2. Germline V gene data show CDR1 as SGHTA and CDR2 as FQGNSA. Trimming at V came to 3 bases and at J to 6 bases, leaving 4 bases not matched to a gene. CDR3 size: 16 residues. CDR3 sequence: CASSFTSGRASGELFF. CDR3 coding DNA: TGTGCCAGCAGCTTTACTAGCGGGAGGGCCTCCGGGGAGCTGTTTTTT.

The chain carries TRBV19 and TRBJ1-2; tentatively, D is TRBD1 (5 bases). V was cut by 3 bases and J by 4 bases, with 12 bases left in between. Germline V gene lookup returns CDR1 LNHDA and CDR2 SQIVND (reference sequence). CDR3 size: 14 residues. CDR3 nucleotide sequence: TGTGCCAGTAGTATCCGACAGCCGTTCTATGGCTACACCTTC. As protein: CASSIRQPFYGYTF. The full variable domain, completed using reference TRBV19 and TRBJ1-2, is DGGITQSPKYLFRKEGQNVTLSCEQNLNHDAMYWYRQDPGQGLRLIYYSQIVNDFQKGDIAEGYSVSREKKESFPLTVTSAQKNPTAFYLCASSIRQPFYGYTFGSGTRLTVV.

The rearrangement joins TRBV30 to TRBJ1-4; tentative D call: TRBD1 (6 bases). Per germline, CDR1 GTSNPN and CDR2 SVGIG (reference sequence). CDR3 length: 16 residues. Trimming cost V 2 bases and J 8 bases, with 21 bases left between them. The CDR3 nucleotides are TGTGCCTGGAGTACTCCGAGGGGGTTCAGTCGGGAAAAACTGTTTTTT. This codes for CAWSTPRGFSREKLFF.

The chain employs TRBV7-6 and TRBJ2-3; 8 bases match TRBD1. This CDR3 region has 15 residues. CDR1 and CDR2 (germline): SGHVS, FNYEAQ. V shed 5 bases and J 4 bases; nucleotides not matched to a gene: 8. CDR3 sequence reads: CASSPRTGPSDTQYF. As DNA, the CDR3 is TGTGCCAGCAGCCCTCGGACAGGGCCCTCAGATACGCAGTATTTT. Looking up the rest from reference TRBV7-6 and TRBJ2-3 gives the full variable domain: GAGVSQSPRYKVTKRGQDVALRCDPISGHVSLYWYRQALGQGPEFLTYFNYEAQQDKSGLPNDRFSAERPEGSISTLTIQRTEQRDSAMYRCASSPRTGPSDTQYFGPGTRLTVL.

V usage is TRBV6-1 and J usage is TRBJ2-5; perhaps TRBD1 as D (6 bases). The CDR3 spans 14 residues. CDR1 and CDR2 from the germline V gene are MNHNS and SASEGT. The ends were cut back, 2 bases at V and 4 bases at J, with 11 bases in the middle. CDR3 nucleotides: TGTGCCAGCAGTGAAAACAGGGTAGGAGAGACCCAGTACTTC. Protein product: CASSENRVGETQYF.

This chain uses TRBV9 with TRBJ2-5, with D hard to call. Germline V gene lookup returns CDR1 SGDLS and CDR2 YYNGEE. V was shortened by 3 bases and J by 5 bases, with 8 bases between the two germline ends. The CDR3 has 12 amino acids. The CDR3 coding sequence is TGTGCCAGCAGCGGGCCCCTGGAGACCCAGTACTTC. Its protein is CASSGPLETQYF.

The chain joins TRBV4-3 to TRBJ2-2; 10 bases agree with TRBD2. The trim removed 0 bases at V and 5 bases at J, leaving 3 bases unmatched. CDR1 is LGHNA, CDR2 YSLEER, per germline. The CDR3 length is 16 residues. Here the CDR3 DNA reads TGCGCCAGCAGCCAAGATCTAGCGGGAGTAACCGGGGAGCTGTTTTTT. Translation: CASSQDLAGVTGELFF.

The chain employs TRBV11-2 and TRBJ1-1; 8 bases are a match to TRBD1. J gave up 0 bases and V 5 bases, and 5 bases lay outside the gene matches. The CDR3 is 15 residues long. Germline V gives CDR1 SGHAT, CDR2 FQNNGV. CDR3 nucleotide sequence: TGTGCCAGCAGCCAGGGGGCCACGATGAACACTGAAGCTTTCTTT. Translation gives CASSQGATMNTEAFF.

The chain has TRBV30 and TRBJ2-5; D is undetermined. The CDR3 length is 14 residues. The germline V gene has CDR1 GTSNPN and CDR2 SVGIG (reference sequence). The V and J ends lost 7 bases and 5 bases respectively, with 20 bases between them. CDR3 bases: TGTGCCTTTCTATCGCTCGGAGTGGTGGAGACCCAGTACTTC. It yields the protein CAFLSLGVVETQYF.

This sequence joins TRBV6-1 and TRBJ1-1; maybe TRBD1 (5 bases). Trimming stripped 4 bases from V and 1 base from J, with 7 bases between. This CDR3 spans 13 amino acids. Germline V gives CDR1 MNHNS, CDR2 SASEGT. CDR3 DNA: TGTGCCAGCAGTGCAGGACAGAACACTGAAGCTTTCTTT. Amino acids: CASSAGQNTEAFF.

The chain combines TRBV7-9 with TRBJ2-1, with TRBD1 matching 11 bases. The germline gives CDR1 SEHNR, CDR2 FQNEAQ (reference sequence). The length of the CDR3 is 17 residues. The junction had 6 bases not matched to a gene; V was cut back by 1 base and J by 4 bases. The CDR3, as DNA: TGTGCCAGCAGCTTAGGGGGACAGGGGGTTTTATACAATGAGCAGTTCTTC. Translation gives CASSLGGQGVLYNEQFF.

The rearrangement uses TRBV7-2 and TRBJ2-2; D might be TRBD2 (6 bases). Looked up from germline, CDR1 is SGHTA and CDR2 is FQGNSA. V was trimmed by 5 bases and J by 6 bases, leaving 19 bases between them. This CDR3 has 16 amino acids. CDR3 nucleotide sequence: TGTGCCAGCAGCCTCCTTCACGGGAGAGGACCCGGGGAGCTGTTTTTT. Protein sequence: CASSLLHGRGPGELFF.

This clone has a handful of counts. The chain has TRBV18 and TRBJ1-4; 8 positions match TRBD1. The V and J ends lost 3 bases and 8 bases, in that order; junction bases with no gene match: 11. This CDR3 comprises 16 residues. Germline values: CDR1 KGHSH, CDR2 LQKENI. CDR3 nucleotide sequence: TGTGCCAGCTCACCGTATACCAGGGGGCTAGGGGAAAAACTGTTTTTT. This gives the protein CASSPYTRGLGEKLFF. The full variable domain, completed using reference TRBV18 and TRBJ1-4, is NAGVMQNPRHLVRRRGQEARLRCSPMKGHSHVYWYRQLPEEGLKFMVYLQKENIIDESGMPKERFSAEFPKEGPSILRIQQVVRGDSAAYFCASSPYTRGLGEKLFFGSGTQLSVL.

The sample holds a few counts of this clone. The chain links TRBV11-2 to TRBJ2-7, with D unresolved. V lost 4 bases to trimming and J lost 4 bases, with 2 bases between them. Germline V gene data show CDR1 as SGHAT and CDR2 as FQNNGV. The CDR3 is 10 amino acids. The CDR3 DNA reads TGTGCCAGCAGCTCTTACGAGCAGTACTTC. Translating gives CASSSYEQYF.

CDR3 amino acids: CASSEDRGHSYNSPLHF. As DNA, the CDR3 is TGTGCCAGCAGTGAGGACAGGGGGCATTCCTATAATTCACCCCTCCACTTT. The genes are TRBV28 and TRBJ1-6; 11 positions agree with TRBD1. This CDR3 region has 17 residues. Trimming at V came to 5 bases and at J to 1 base, leaving 4 bases not matched to a gene. CDR1 and CDR2 from the germline V gene are MDHEN and SYDVKM. The full variable domain, completed using reference TRBV28 and TRBJ1-6, is DVKVTQSSRYLVKRTGEKVFLECVQDMDHENMFWYRQDPGLGLRLIYFSYDVKMKEKGDIPEGYSVSREKKERFSLILESASTNQTSMYLCASSEDRGHSYNSPLHFGNGTRLTVT.

The chain recombines TRBV29-1 with TRBJ2-5; 7 nucleotides agree with TRBD1. This CDR3 is 13 amino acids long. Germline CDR1 is SQVTM and CDR2 is ANQGSEA. The ends lost 6 bases at V and 5 bases at J; junction bases unmatched: 9. The CDR3 is CSVAHRGGETQYF. The CDR3, as DNA: TGCAGCGTAGCTCACAGGGGTGGGGAGACCCAGTACTTC.

The J gene is TRBJ2-7, the V gene TRBV10-3; D possibly corresponds to TRBD2 (7 bases). Germline V gene lookup returns CDR1 ENHRY and CDR2 SYGVKD. The CDR3 sequence is 14 residues long. The CDR3 DNA sequence: TGTGCAACCCGGGAAGCGGGACAACAATACGAGCAGTACTTC. Protein sequence: CATREAGQQYEQYF.

The DNA for the CDR3 is TGTGCCAGTAGTCAGGGGCGGGGGACTGAAGCTTTCTTT. Amino acids: CASSQGRGTEAFF. This chain joins TRBV19 and TRBJ1-1; D may be TRBD1 (6 bases). This CDR3 is 13 amino acids long. Trimming removed 5 bases at V and 5 bases at J, with 12 bases between. Germline loops: CDR1 LNHDA, CDR2 SQIVND (reference sequence).

Details on this clone: The junction departs from germline at one end; a sequencing error may be responsible. The chain recombines TRBV19 with TRBJ2-6, with D maybe TRBD1 (5 bases). This CDR3 spans 13 amino acids. Germline-derived CDR1 and CDR2 are LNHDA and SQIVND (reference sequence). Here the CDR3 reads CASSLSGANGLTF. In DNA, the CDR3 is TGTGCCAGTAGTCTTTCTGGGGCCAACGGCCTGACTTTC.

The rearrangement links TRBV2 to TRBJ2-3; 8 nucleotides agree with TRBD2. The CDR3 consists of 15 residues. From germline, CDR1 is SNHLY and CDR2 FYNNEI. The ends lost 3 bases at V and 2 bases at J; junction bases unmatched: 4. The chain's CDR3 is CASSDEREYTDTQYF. In DNA form, the CDR3 reads TGTGCCAGCAGTGACGAGCGGGAGTACACAGATACGCAGTATTTT.

The rearrangement joins TRBV9 to TRBJ2-1; D perhaps matches TRBD1 (5 bases). CDR1 is SGDLS, CDR2 YYNGEE, per germline. CDR3 length: 14 residues. Trimming took 4 bases from V and 8 from J, leaving 16 bases between them. CDR3 in amino acids: CASSPRYGADEQFF. The CDR3 DNA is TGTGCCAGCAGCCCCCGGTATGGGGCCGATGAGCAGTTCTTC.